This T cell receptor (beta chain) was documented in a study of blood T cell repertoires in COVID-19. TCRdb's copy holds only in-frame clones and misses some; the assay was immunoSEQ multiplex PCR. The sample includes more than 150,000 clones, 85% to 90% of them seen just once. The ends were cut back, 4 bases at V and 12 bases at J, with 13 bases in the middle. This CDR3 has 11 residues. The receptor's source is a man aged 70 or older with active or convalescent COVID-19. What was sequenced was peripheral blood. The chain employs TRBV12-3 or TRBV12-4 and TRBJ2-7; D call uncertain. CDR3 nucleotides: TGTGCCAGCAGTTCCGGGTCTTCGAGGTACTTC. Translation gives CASSSGSSRYF.